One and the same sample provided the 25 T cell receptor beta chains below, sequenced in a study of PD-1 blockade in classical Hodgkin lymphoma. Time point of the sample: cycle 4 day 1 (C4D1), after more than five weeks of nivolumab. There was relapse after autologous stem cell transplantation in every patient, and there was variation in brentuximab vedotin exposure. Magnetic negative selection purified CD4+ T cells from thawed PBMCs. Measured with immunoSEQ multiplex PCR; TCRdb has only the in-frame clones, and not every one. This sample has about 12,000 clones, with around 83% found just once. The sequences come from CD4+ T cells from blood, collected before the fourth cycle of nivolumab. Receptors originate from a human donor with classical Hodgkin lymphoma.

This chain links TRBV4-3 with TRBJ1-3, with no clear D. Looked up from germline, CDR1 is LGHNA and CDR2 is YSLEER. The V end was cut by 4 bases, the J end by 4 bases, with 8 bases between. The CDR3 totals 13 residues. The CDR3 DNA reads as TGCGCCAGCAGCCTAAATAGCGGAAACACCATATATTTT. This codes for CASSLNSGNTIYF.

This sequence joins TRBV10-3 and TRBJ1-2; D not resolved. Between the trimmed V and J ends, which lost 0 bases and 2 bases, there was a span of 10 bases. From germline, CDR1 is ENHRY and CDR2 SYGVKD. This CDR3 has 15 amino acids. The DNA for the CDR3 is TGTGCCATCAGTGAGTCAGGGCGACGGAACTATGGCTACACCTTC. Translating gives CAISESGRRNYGYTF.

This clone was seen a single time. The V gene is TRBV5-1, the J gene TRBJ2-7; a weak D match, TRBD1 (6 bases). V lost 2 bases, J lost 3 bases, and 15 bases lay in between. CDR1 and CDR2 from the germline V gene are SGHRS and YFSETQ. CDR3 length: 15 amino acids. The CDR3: CASSFLGQTLYEQYF. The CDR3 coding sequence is TGCGCCAGCAGCTTTCTCGGACAGACCCTCTACGAGCAGTACTTC.

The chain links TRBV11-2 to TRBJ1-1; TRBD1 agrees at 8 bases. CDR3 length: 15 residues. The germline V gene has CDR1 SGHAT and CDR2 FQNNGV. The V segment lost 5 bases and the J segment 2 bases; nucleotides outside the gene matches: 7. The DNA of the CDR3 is TGTGCCAGCAGCACTCGACAGGGGACAAACACTGAAGCTTTCTTT. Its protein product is CASSTRQGTNTEAFF. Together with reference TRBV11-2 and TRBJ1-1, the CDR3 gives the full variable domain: EAGVAQSPRYKIIEKRQSVAFWCNPISGHATLYWYQQILGQGPKLLIQFQNNGVVDDSQLPKDRFSAERLKGVDSTLKIQPAKLEDSAVYLCASSTRQGTNTEAFFGQGTRLTVV.

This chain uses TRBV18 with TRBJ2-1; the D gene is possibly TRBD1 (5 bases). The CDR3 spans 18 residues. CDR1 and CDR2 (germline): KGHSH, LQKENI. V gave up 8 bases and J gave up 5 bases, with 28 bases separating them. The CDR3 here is CASTVSRPALKGDNEQFF. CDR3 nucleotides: TGTGCCAGCACGGTAAGCCGTCCAGCGCTTAAAGGGGACAATGAGCAGTTCTTC. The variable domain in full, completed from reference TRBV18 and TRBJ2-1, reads NAGVMQNPRHLVRRRGQEARLRCSPMKGHSHVYWYRQLPEEGLKFMVYLQKENIIDESGMPKERFSAEFPKEGPSILRIQQVVRGDSAAYFCASTVSRPALKGDNEQFFGPGTRLTVL.

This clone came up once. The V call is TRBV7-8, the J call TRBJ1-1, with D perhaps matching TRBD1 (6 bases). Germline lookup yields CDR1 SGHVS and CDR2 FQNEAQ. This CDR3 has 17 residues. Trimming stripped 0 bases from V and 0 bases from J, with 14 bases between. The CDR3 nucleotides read TGTGCCAGCAGCTTAGCTTTGAACAGGGTCCTGAACACTGAAGCTTTCTTT. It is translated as CASSLALNRVLNTEAFF.

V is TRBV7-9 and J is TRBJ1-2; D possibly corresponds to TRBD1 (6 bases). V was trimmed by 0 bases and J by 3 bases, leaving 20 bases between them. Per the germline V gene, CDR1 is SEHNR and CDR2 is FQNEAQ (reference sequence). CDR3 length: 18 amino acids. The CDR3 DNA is TGTGCCAGCAGCTTAGCCCCAATGGGAGGGGGATATGACTATGGCTACACCTTC. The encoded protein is CASSLAPMGGGYDYGYTF.

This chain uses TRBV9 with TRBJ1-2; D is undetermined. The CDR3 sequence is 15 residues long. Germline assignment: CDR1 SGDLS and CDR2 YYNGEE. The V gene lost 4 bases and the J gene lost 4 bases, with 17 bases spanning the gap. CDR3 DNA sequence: TGTGCCAGCAGCCCCAACGGGCGGAATACCTATGGCTACACCTTC. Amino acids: CASSPNGRNTYGYTF.

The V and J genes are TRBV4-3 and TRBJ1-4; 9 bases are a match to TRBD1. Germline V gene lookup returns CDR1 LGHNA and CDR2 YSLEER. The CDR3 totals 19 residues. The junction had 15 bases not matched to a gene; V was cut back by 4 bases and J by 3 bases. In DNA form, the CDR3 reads TGCGCCAGCAGCCGCGATCCGGGACAGGGCGCCATGCCTAATGAAAAACTGTTTTTT. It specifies CASSRDPGQGAMPNEKLFF.

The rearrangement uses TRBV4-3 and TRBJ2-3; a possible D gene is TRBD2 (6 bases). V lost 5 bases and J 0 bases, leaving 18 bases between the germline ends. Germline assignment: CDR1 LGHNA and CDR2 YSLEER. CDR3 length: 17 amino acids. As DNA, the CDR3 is TGCGCCAGCAGCGCCCGACTAGAACGGAGGAGCACAGATACGCAGTATTTT. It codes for CASSARLERRSTDTQYF.

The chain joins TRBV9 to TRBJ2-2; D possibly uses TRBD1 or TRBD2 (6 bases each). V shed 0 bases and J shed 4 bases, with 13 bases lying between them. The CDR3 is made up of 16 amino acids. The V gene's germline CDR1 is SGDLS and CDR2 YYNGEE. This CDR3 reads CASSVDGGGGTGELFF. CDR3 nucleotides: TGTGCCAGCAGCGTAGACGGAGGGGGAGGCACCGGGGAGCTGTTTTTT. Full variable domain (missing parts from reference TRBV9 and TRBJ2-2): DSGVTQTPKHLITATGQRVTLRCSPRSGDLSVYWYQQSLDQGLQFLIQYYNGEERAKGNILERFSAQQFPDLHSELNLSSLELGDSALYFCASSVDGGGGTGELFFGEGSRLTVL.

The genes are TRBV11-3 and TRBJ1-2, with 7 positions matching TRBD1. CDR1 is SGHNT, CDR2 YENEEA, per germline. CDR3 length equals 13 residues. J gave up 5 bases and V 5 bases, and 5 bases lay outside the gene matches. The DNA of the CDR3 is TGTGCCAGCAGCCCCGACAGGGATTATGGCTACACCTTC. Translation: CASSPDRDYGYTF.

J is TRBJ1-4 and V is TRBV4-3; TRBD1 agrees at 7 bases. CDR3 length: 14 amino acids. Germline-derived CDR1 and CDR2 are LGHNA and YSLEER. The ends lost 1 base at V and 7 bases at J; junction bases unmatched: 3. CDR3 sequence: CASSQGTGGEKLFF. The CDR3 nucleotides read TGCGCCAGCAGCCAAGGGACAGGAGGTGAAAAACTGTTTTTT.

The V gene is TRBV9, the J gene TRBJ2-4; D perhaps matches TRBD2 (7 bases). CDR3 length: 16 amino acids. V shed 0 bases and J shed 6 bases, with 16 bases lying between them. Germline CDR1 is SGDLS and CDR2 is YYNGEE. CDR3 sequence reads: CASSVVPDGGPNIQYF. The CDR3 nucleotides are TGTGCCAGCAGCGTAGTACCCGACGGGGGGCCAAACATTCAGTACTTC.

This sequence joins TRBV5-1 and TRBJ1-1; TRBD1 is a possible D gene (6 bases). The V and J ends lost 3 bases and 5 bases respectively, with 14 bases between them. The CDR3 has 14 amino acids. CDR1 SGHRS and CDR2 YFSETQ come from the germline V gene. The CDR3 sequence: CASSYRDQKTEAFF. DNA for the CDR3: TGCGCCAGCAGCTACAGGGATCAGAAGACTGAAGCTTTCTTT.

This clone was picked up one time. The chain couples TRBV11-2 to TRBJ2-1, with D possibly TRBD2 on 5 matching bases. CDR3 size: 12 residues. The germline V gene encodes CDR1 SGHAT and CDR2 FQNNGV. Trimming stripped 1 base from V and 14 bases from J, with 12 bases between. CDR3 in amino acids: CASSLGRAREFF. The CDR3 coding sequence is TGTGCCAGCAGCTTAGGGCGGGCGCGCGAGTTCTTC.

The CDR3 protein is CASQLDIFIYEQYF. The CDR3 DNA sequence: TGTGCCAGTCAGCTGGACATTTTTATCTACGAGCAGTACTTC. J is TRBJ2-7 and V is TRBV2; a weak D match, TRBD1 (5 bases). The CDR3 runs 14 residues. Trimming pared 9 bases from V and 3 bases from J, leaving 18 bases between. Germline-derived CDR1 and CDR2 are SNHLY and FYNNEI. The entire variable domain, with the rest obtained from reference TRBV2 and TRBJ2-7, is as follows: EPEVTQTPSHQVTQMGQEVILRCVPISNHLYFYWYRQILGQKVEFLVSFYNNEISEKSEIFDDQFSVERPDGSNFTLKIRSTKLEDSAMYFCASQLDIFIYEQYFGPGTRLTVT.

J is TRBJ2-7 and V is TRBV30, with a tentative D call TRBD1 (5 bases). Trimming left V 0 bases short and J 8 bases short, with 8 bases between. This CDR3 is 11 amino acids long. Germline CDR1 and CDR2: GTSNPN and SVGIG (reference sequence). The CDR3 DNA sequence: TGTGCCTGGAGTGTAGGGGAAAAGCAGTACTTC. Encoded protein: CAWSVGEKQYF.

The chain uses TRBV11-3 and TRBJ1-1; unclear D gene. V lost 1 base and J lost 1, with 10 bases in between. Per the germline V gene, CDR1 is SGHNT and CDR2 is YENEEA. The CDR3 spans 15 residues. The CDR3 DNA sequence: TGTGCCAGCAGCTTAGCCGGGATATGGAACACTGAAGCTTTCTTT. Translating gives CASSLAGIWNTEAFF. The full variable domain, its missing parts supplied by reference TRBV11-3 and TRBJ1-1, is EAGVVQSPRYKIIEKKQPVAFWCNPISGHNTLYWYLQNLGQGPELLIRYENEEAVDDSQLPKDRFSAERLKGVDSTLKIQPAELGDSAVYLCASSLAGIWNTEAFFGQGTRLTVV.

The CDR3 sequence: CASSQGGQGGAFF. The CDR3 DNA follows: TGCGCCAGCAGCCAAGGGGGACAGGGAGGCGCTTTCTTT. V and J are TRBV4-3 and TRBJ1-1, with 9 bases fitting TRBD1. Germline values: CDR1 LGHNA, CDR2 YSLEER. There are 13 residues in the CDR3. The V segment lost 1 base and the J segment 11 bases; nucleotides outside the gene matches: 5.

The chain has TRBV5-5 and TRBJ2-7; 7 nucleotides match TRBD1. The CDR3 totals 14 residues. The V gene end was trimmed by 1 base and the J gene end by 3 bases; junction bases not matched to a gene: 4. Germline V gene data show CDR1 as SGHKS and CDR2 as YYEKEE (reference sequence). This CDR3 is CASSLPGGIYEQYF. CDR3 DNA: TGTGCCAGCAGCTTGCCAGGGGGTATCTACGAGCAGTACTTC. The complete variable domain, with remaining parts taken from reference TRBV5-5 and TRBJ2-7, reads DAGVTQSPTHLIKTRGQQVTLRCSPISGHKSVSWYQQVLGQGPQFIFQYYEKEERGRGNFPDRFSARQFPNYSSELNVNALLLGDSALYLCASSLPGGIYEQYFGPGTRLTVT.

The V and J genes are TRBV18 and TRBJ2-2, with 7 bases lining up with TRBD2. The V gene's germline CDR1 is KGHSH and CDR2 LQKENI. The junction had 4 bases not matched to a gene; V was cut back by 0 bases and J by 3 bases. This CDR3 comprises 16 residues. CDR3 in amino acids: CASSPPGRADTGELFF. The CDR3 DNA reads TGTGCCAGCTCACCACCGGGGAGGGCTGACACCGGGGAGCTGTTTTTT.

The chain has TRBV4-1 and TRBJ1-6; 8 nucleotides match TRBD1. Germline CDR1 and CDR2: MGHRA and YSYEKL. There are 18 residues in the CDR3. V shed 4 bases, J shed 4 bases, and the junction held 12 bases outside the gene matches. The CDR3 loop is CASSLKREGTGYNSPLHF. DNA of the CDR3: TGCGCCAGCAGCCTAAAGCGCGAAGGGACAGGATATAATTCACCCCTCCACTTT.

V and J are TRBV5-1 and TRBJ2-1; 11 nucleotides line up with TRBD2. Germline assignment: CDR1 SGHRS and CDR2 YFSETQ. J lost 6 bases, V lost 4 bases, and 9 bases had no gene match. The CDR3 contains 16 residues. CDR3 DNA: TGCGCCAGCAGCCGCACTAGCGGGGGTATCCCCAATGAGCAGTTCTTC. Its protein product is CASSRTSGGIPNEQFF.

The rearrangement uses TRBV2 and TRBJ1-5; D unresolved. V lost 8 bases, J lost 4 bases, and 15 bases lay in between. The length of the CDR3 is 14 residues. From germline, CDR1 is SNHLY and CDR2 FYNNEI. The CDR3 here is CASRGDQANQPQHF. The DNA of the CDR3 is TGTGCCAGCCGAGGAGACCAGGCTAATCAGCCCCAGCATTTT.